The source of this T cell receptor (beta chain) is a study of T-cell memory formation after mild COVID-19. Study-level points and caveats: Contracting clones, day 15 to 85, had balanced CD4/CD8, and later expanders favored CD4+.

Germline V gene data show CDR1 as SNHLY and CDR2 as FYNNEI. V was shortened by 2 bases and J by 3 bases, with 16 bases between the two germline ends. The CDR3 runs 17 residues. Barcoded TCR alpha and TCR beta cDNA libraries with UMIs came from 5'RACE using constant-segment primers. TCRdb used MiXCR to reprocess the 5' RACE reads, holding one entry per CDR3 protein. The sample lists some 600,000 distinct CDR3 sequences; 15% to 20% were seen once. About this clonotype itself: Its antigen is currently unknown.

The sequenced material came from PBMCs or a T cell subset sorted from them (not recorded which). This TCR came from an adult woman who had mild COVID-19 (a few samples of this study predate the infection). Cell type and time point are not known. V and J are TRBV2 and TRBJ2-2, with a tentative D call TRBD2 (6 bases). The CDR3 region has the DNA TGTGCCAGCAGTGAATCAATTTATACTAGCCACACCGGGGAGCTGTTTTTT. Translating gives CASSESIYTSHTGELFF.